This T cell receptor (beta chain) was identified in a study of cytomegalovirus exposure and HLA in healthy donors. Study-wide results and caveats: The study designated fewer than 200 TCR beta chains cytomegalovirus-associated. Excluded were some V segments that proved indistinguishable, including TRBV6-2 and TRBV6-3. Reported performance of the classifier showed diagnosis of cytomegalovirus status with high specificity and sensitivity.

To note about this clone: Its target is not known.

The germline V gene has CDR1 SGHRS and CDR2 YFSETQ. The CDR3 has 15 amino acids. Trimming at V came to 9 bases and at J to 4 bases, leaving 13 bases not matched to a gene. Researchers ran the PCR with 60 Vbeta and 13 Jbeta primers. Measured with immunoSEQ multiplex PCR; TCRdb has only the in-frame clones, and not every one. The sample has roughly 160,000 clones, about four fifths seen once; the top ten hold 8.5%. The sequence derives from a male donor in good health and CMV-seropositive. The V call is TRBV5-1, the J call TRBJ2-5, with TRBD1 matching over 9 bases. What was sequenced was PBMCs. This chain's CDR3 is CATSEGTGRRETQYF. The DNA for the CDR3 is TGCGCCACATCAGAGGGGACAGGGAGAAGAGAGACCCAGTACTTC.